The rows below give T cell receptor beta chains drawn from one sample of a study of blood T cell repertoires in COVID-19. TCRdb keeps only in-frame clones here, not all; method: immunoSEQ multiplex PCR. The sample yields roughly 300,000 clones, 89% seen once. Material for sequencing was peripheral blood. All receptors derive from a man between 18 and 29 years old who had recovered from COVID-19. Both conserved end residues are part of each CDR3. The D gene is left open where the match is weak. Part of the rows lack a size; the others show once, few, many or a class for expanded clones.

d_call clone_size j_call v_call cdr3_nt cdr3_aa
TRBD2 - TRBJ2-1 TRBV7-6 TGTGCCAGCAGCTCAGTGATAGCGGGAGTGGGGGATGAGCAGTTCTTC CASSSVIAGVGDEQFF
- - TRBJ1-1 TRBV18 TGTGCCAGCTCACCCGGGGATTGGCCCACTGAAGCTTTCTTT CASSPGDWPTEAFF
TRBD1 few TRBJ2-2 TRBV5-1 TGCGCCAGCAGCTTCGGACAGGGCAGTATGGGGGAGCTGTTTTTT CASSFGQGSMGELFF
TRBD2 - TRBJ2-1 TRBV4-1 TGCGCCAGCAGCGATACTAGCGGGGGGGCGTATGAGCAGTTCTTC CASSDTSGGAYEQFF
TRBD1 once TRBJ1-6 TRBV18 TGTGCCAGCTCTCCCACCGGGACAGGGGGAATCTCAAAAGGGAATTCACCCCTCCACTTT CASSPTGTGGISKGNSPLHF
- - TRBJ1-1 TRBV9 TGTGCCAGCAGCGATCCAGCCGGGACATCGAACACTGAAGCTTTCTTT CASSDPAGTSNTEAFF
- once TRBJ1-2 TRBV27 TGTGCCAGCAGTTTCGGGCAGGGGCCCTATGGCTACACCTTC CASSFGQGPYGYTF
TRBD2 - TRBJ2-7 TRBV5-1 TGCGCCAGCAGCGTGACTAGCGGGAGTTACGAGCAGTACTTC CASSVTSGSYEQYF
- - TRBJ2-3 TRBV20-1 TGCAGTGCTAGTGGACTATATAGCACAGATACGCAGTATTTT CSASGLYSTDTQYF
- once TRBJ1-2 TRBV4-1 TGCGCCAGCAGCTCCACTCAGCGAAAGGGGGAGCATGGCTACACCTTC CASSSTQRKGEHGYTF
- - TRBJ1-5 TRBV5-6 TGTGCCAGCAGCTTGGCAGGGCCTGCTCAGCCCCAGCATTTT CASSLAGPAQPQHF
TRBD1 - TRBJ1-2 TRBV7-2 TGTGCCAGCAGCTTCCAGGGGGCCCAGTTTAACTATGGCTACACCTTC CASSFQGAQFNYGYTF
TRBD1 - TRBJ1-3 TRBV7-2 TGTGCCAGCAGCGCGACAGGGATTCAAAACACCATATATTTT CASSATGIQNTIYF
- - TRBJ2-5 TRBV9 TGTGCCAGCAGCGTAGCCGCAGGGGGGCTACAAGAGACCCAGTACTTC CASSVAAGGLQETQYF
TRBD2 - TRBJ2-3 TRBV2 TGTGCCAGCAGTATGAGACTAGCCTCAGATACGCAGTATTTT CASSMRLASDTQYF
- - TRBJ2-7 TRBV27 TGTGCCAGCAGACCCATGGAGGGTTTCCACGAGCAGTACTTC CASRPMEGFHEQYF
- - TRBJ2-3 TRBV3-1/TRBV3-2 TGTGCCAGCAGCCAAGTTCCCCTAGATACGCAGTATTTT CASSQVPLDTQYF
TRBD1 - TRBJ2-5 TRBV7-9 TGTGCCAGCAGCCACCGGGACAGGGGCGAGACCCAGTACTTC CASSHRDRGETQYF
- - TRBJ2-1 TRBV6-6 TGTGCCAGCAGTTATGGGGCAAATGAGCAGTTCTTC CASSYGANEQFF
- - TRBJ2-5 TRBV24-1 TGTGCCACCAGTGATTCAAGAGGAGCCCCGGAGACCCAGTACTTC CATSDSRGAPETQYF
- - TRBJ1-5 TRBV5-1 TGCGCCAGCAGCTTGGGGGGGCAGTTCAATCAGCCCCAGCATTTT CASSLGGQFNQPQHF
- - TRBJ2-1 TRBV7-3 TGTGCCAGCAGCTTAACGGCTCACAGGGGAGGTCAGAATGAGCAGTTCTTC CASSLTAHRGGQNEQFF
- - TRBJ1-2 TRBV6-5 TGTGCCGCAAGGGGGGGAAGCTATGGCTACACCTTC CAARGGSYGYTF
TRBD2 - TRBJ2-7 TRBV19 TGTGCCAGTAGCTGGACTAGCGGGGGATACGAGCAGTACTTC CASSWTSGGYEQYF
- - TRBJ2-7 TRBV21-1 TGTGCCAGCAGCAAAGCCGACTATAAAACCCTCTACGAGCAGTACTTC CASSKADYKTLYEQYF
TRBD2 - TRBJ2-1 TRBV11-3 TGTGCCAGCAGCTTGGGGCTAGCGGGAAGTGAGCAGTTCTTC CASSLGLAGSEQFF
TRBD2 - TRBJ2-5 TRBV5-1 TGCGCCAGCAGCTTATCTCAGCTACAAGCGGGAGGGCGAGAGACCCAGTACTTC CASSLSQLQAGGRETQYF
- - TRBJ1-1 TRBV9 TGTGCCAGCAGCGACAGGGTGAACACTGAAGCTTTCTTT CASSDRVNTEAFF
- - TRBJ1-1 TRBV12-3/TRBV12-4 TGTGCCAGCAGGCTCAGGGGTGACACTGAAGCTTTCTTT CASRLRGDTEAFF
- - TRBJ2-3 TRBV6-5 TGTGCCAGCGGACACCCTAGCACAGATACGCAGTATTTT CASGHPSTDTQYF
TRBD1 few TRBJ2-1 TRBV7-2 TGTGCCAGCAGCCTGACAGGGGGCAACTCTGAGCAGTTCTTC CASSLTGGNSEQFF
TRBD1 - TRBJ2-7 TRBV6-5 TGTGCCAGCACCCCGACAGGGGGTCACTACGAGCAGTACTTC CASTPTGGHYEQYF
- - TRBJ2-5 TRBV2 TGTGCCAGCAGGTCCGAGACAACCCAAGAGACCCAGTACTTC CASRSETTQETQYF
- - TRBJ2-5 TRBV5-1 TGCGCCAGCAGTCCCCCCGGGACACCCTTTGGGGAGACCCAGTACTTC CASSPPGTPFGETQYF
TRBD1 - TRBJ2-7 TRBV6-5 TGTGCCAGCAGTTATTCGGGACAGGTGCACTACGAGCAGTACTTC CASSYSGQVHYEQYF
- - TRBJ2-6 TRBV18 TGTGCCAGCTCACCACCGAGGGATGGGGCCAACGTCCTGACTTTC CASSPPRDGANVLTF
- - TRBJ2-3 TRBV7-2 TGTGCCAGCAGCTTAGATGACAGAAACACAGATACGCAGTATTTT CASSLDDRNTDTQYF
- - TRBJ1-6 TRBV4-1 TGCGCCAGCAGCCAAGAACCACTAAGCTCCTATAATTCACCCCTCCACTTT CASSQEPLSSYNSPLHF
TRBD2 few TRBJ2-2 TRBV7-2 TGTGCCAGCAGTTGGGGGACTAGCGCGGCCGGGGAGCTGTTTTTT CASSWGTSAAGELFF
TRBD1 - TRBJ1-1 TRBV5-1 TGCGCCAGCAGCTTGGTTACAGGGGTGAACACTGAAGCTTTCTTT CASSLVTGVNTEAFF
TRBD1 - TRBJ1-2 TRBV5-6 TGTGCCAGCAGCACCGATGGGACAGGGTACGACTATGGCTACACCTTC CASSTDGTGYDYGYTF
TRBD2 - TRBJ2-1 TRBV7-9 TGTGCCAGCAGCTTTCAAGCGGGAGGGCTGTATGAGCAGTTCTTC CASSFQAGGLYEQFF
- - TRBJ1-5 TRBV5-8 TGTGCCAGCAGCTCTAGACAGTACCATAGCAATCAGCCCCAGCATTTT CASSSRQYHSNQPQHF
TRBD1 - TRBJ2-3 TRBV11-1 TGTGCCAGCAGCTTAGTAGCAGGGGGAGGCACAGATACGCAGTATTTT CASSLVAGGGTDTQYF
- - TRBJ2-5 TRBV18 TGTGCCAGCTCAAACCGGGACACCCAAGAGACCCAGTACTTC CASSNRDTQETQYF
- - TRBJ2-1 TRBV4-1 TGCGCCAGCAGCCAAGATAATTTGGGAGAAAGTCGGGTCAATGAGCAGTTCTTC CASSQDNLGESRVNEQFF
- - TRBJ1-1 TRBV27 TGTGCCAGCAGTTTAAACAGGGTTTGGGACACTGAAGCTTTCTTT CASSLNRVWDTEAFF